One sample yielded the 14 T cell receptor beta chains listed below, sequenced in a study of blood T cell repertoires in COVID-19. The repertoire was sequenced with immunoSEQ multiplex PCR; TCRdb's copy has only in-frame clones and lacks some. The repertoire has roughly 200,000 clones, 85% to 90% of them found once; the top ten carry 18%. Sequenced sample: peripheral blood. These receptors were taken from an older person with COVID-19, enrolled during active disease.

The count of this clone is one. This sequence joins TRBV5-1 and TRBJ2-1, with 11 bases aligning to TRBD2. Germline CDR1 is SGHRS and CDR2 is YFSETQ. Trimming removed 0 bases from V and 10 bases from J; junction bases left unmatched: 6. There are 15 residues in the CDR3. The CDR3 loop is CASSLVGGTSGEQFF. The CDR3 nucleotides are TGCGCCAGCAGCTTGGTAGGCGGGACTAGCGGCGAGCAGTTCTTC.

V gene TRBV9 combines with J gene TRBJ2-3; D may be TRBD2 (5 bases). The CDR3 has 14 residues. V was pared by 2 bases and J by 4 bases, with 11 bases between. Germline assignment: CDR1 SGDLS and CDR2 YYNGEE. The chain's CDR3 is CASSVGLAADTQYF. The CDR3, as DNA: TGTGCCAGCAGCGTCGGTCTAGCTGCAGATACGCAGTATTTT.

This chain joins TRBV27 and TRBJ1-5; TRBD1 matches at 10 bases. The junction had 11 bases not matched to a gene; V was cut back by 6 bases and J by 9 bases. Germline assignment: CDR1 MNHEY and CDR2 SMNVEV (reference sequence). The CDR3 spans 15 residues. In nucleotides, the CDR3 is TGTGCCAGCAGGCGGGACAGGGGACATCAATGGCCCCAGCATTTT. It yields the protein CASRRDRGHQWPQHF.

The chain joins TRBV7-3 to TRBJ2-1; perhaps TRBD2 as D (6 bases). Germline V gene sequence: CDR1 SGHTA, CDR2 FQGTGA. The CDR3 has 14 residues. V lost 5 bases, J lost 8 bases, and 16 bases lay in between. CDR3 region: CASSPDPRDYEQFF. In DNA form, the CDR3 reads TGTGCCAGCAGCCCCGACCCCAGGGACTATGAGCAGTTCTTC.

The rearrangement uses TRBV18 and TRBJ2-3, with 12 positions matching TRBD2. The CDR3 totals 16 residues. Germline CDR1 KGHSH, CDR2 LQKENI. The ends lost 6 bases at V and 3 bases at J; junction bases unmatched: 7. CDR3 sequence reads: CASSALLAGGTDTQYF. The CDR3 DNA reads as TGTGCCAGCTCGGCCCTACTAGCGGGAGGAACAGATACGCAGTATTTT. Using reference TRBV18 and TRBJ2-3 for the parts outside the CDR3, the full variable domain is NAGVMQNPRHLVRRRGQEARLRCSPMKGHSHVYWYRQLPEEGLKFMVYLQKENIIDESGMPKERFSAEFPKEGPSILRIQQVVRGDSAAYFCASSALLAGGTDTQYFGPGTRLTVL.

The rearrangement uses TRBV19 and TRBJ2-1, with D unresolved. Germline V CDR1 and CDR2: LNHDA, SQIVND (reference sequence). V was pared by 3 bases and J by 0 bases, with 9 bases between. The CDR3 runs 15 residues. The CDR3 protein is CASSIILSSYNEQFF. CDR3 bases: TGTGCCAGTAGTATTATACTAAGCTCCTACAATGAGCAGTTCTTC.

The chain recombines TRBV3-1 (or the pseudogene TRBV3-2) with TRBJ2-2; 14 bases line up with TRBD2. V lost 3 bases to trimming and J lost 9 bases; unmatched junction nucleotides: 3. Germline CDR1 and CDR2: LGHDT and YNNKEL (reference sequence). The CDR3 sequence is 15 residues long. The CDR3 nucleotides are TGTGCCAGCAGCCACGGGACTAGCGGGAGCCGGGAGCTGTTTTTT. Translating gives CASSHGTSGSRELFF.

This clone was observed a handful of times. This chain connects TRBV28 to TRBJ1-1; 10 bases agree with TRBD1. Germline lookup yields CDR1 MDHEN and CDR2 SYDVKM. The trim removed 6 bases at V and 11 bases at J, leaving 12 bases unmatched. The CDR3 is made up of 14 amino acids. The CDR3 loop is CASRMTGGNRWAFF. Written as DNA, the CDR3 is TGTGCCAGCAGGATGACAGGGGGCAACCGATGGGCTTTCTTT. The variable domain in full, with the rest retrieved from reference TRBV28 and TRBJ1-1, is DVKVTQSSRYLVKRTGEKVFLECVQDMDHENMFWYRQDPGLGLRLIYFSYDVKMKEKGDIPEGYSVSREKKERFSLILESASTNQTSMYLCASRMTGGNRWAFFGQGTRLTVV.

The chain combines TRBV29-1 with TRBJ1-1, with 7 bases that match TRBD1. In germline, CDR1 is SQVTM, CDR2 ANQGSEA. The V gene end was trimmed by 6 bases and the J gene end by 5 bases; junction bases not matched to a gene: 15. The CDR3 consists of 15 residues. The CDR3 loop is CSVLGGDRDGTEAFF. CDR3 DNA: TGCAGCGTCCTCGGGGGCGACAGGGACGGAACTGAAGCTTTCTTT.

The chain uses TRBV6-2 or TRBV6-3 and TRBJ1-5; 9 bases line up with TRBD1. The J segment lost 3 bases and the V segment lost 2 bases, leaving 11 bases of the junction unmatched. This CDR3 has 18 amino acids. Germline lookup yields CDR1 MNHEY and CDR2 SVGEGT. Here the CDR3 reads CASSYPRTGARINQPQHF. The CDR3 region has the DNA TGTGCCAGCAGTTACCCCAGGACAGGGGCGAGAATCAATCAGCCCCAGCATTTT.

V and J are TRBV13 and TRBJ2-7; TRBD1 matches 9 bases. The CDR3 is made up of 14 amino acids. Trimming at V came to 5 bases and at J to 4 bases, leaving 6 bases not matched to a gene. The germline V gene has CDR1 PRHDT and CDR2 FYEKMQ (reference sequence). The CDR3 coding sequence is TGTGCCAGCAGCCCCACGGGACAGGGTTACGAGCAGTACTTC. It codes for CASSPTGQGYEQYF.

This clone came up once. V gene TRBV15 combines with J gene TRBJ2-5; tentatively, D is TRBD1 (5 bases). There are 17 residues in the CDR3. Per germline, CDR1 LNHNV and CDR2 YYDKDF (reference sequence). Trimming left V 1 base short and J 2 bases short, with 17 bases between. This CDR3 is CATSRGPPDRQQETQYF. CDR3 coding DNA: TGTGCCACCAGCAGAGGACCCCCCGATAGACAGCAAGAGACCCAGTACTTC.

The rearrangement uses TRBV18 and TRBJ1-3, with D possibly TRBD1 on 6 matching bases. The length of the CDR3 is 19 residues. The germline CDR1 and CDR2 sequences are KGHSH and LQKENI. Trimming left V 5 bases short and J 2 bases short, with 25 bases between. CDR3 nucleotides: TGTGCCAGCTCAACCCTTAACGGGGGGCTCGAACCTGCTGGAAACACCATATATTTT. Translated: CASSTLNGGLEPAGNTIYF.

The chain's CDR3 is CAWRGTGSAYEQYF. The CDR3 DNA reads as TGTGCCTGGAGGGGGACAGGCTCGGCCTACGAGCAGTACTTC. This sequence joins TRBV30 and TRBJ2-7; 8 positions match TRBD1. The CDR3 runs 14 residues. Germline V gene data show CDR1 as GTSNPN and CDR2 as SVGIG (reference sequence). After removal of 3 bases from V and 2 bases from J, the junction contained 6 bases not matched to a gene. Full variable domain (remainder filled in from reference TRBV30 and TRBJ2-7): SQTIHQWPATLVQPVGSPLSLECTVEGTSNPNLYWYRQAAGRGLQLLFYSVGIGQISSEVPQNLSASRPQDRQFILSSKKLLLSDSGFYLCAWRGTGSAYEQYFGPGTRLTVT.